These 21 T cell receptor beta chains were sequenced from one sample in a study of PD-L1 blockade in urothelial cancer. Sequenced by immunoSEQ multiplex PCR; TCRdb stores in-frame clones only, minus some. The sample comprises approximately 46,000 clones, roughly 80% of which are singletons, and under 3% rests with the top ten. Source: PBMCs, taken around atezolizumab (anti-PD-L1) treatment. These receptors originate from a man between 65 and 85 years old with urothelial cancer.

The chain is built from TRBV9 and TRBJ1-1; 7 bases are a match to TRBD1. Per germline, CDR1 SGDLS and CDR2 YYNGEE. CDR3 length: 13 amino acids. J lost 3 bases, V lost 3 bases, and 2 bases had no gene match. The CDR3 bases are TGTGCCAGCAGCGCCGACAGGGACACTGAAGCTTTCTTT. Translation: CASSADRDTEAFF.

The rearrangement joins TRBV29-1 to TRBJ2-7, with 11 bases fitting TRBD2. Losses at the gene ends were 7 bases for V and 6 bases for J; bases not matched to a gene: 8. Germline V gives CDR1 SQVTM, CDR2 ANQGSEA. This CDR3 is 13 amino acids long. The DNA of the CDR3 is TGCAGCGCCGGACTAGCGGGTGGGGTCGAGCAGTACTTC. This gives the protein CSAGLAGGVEQYF.

The V and J genes are TRBV9 and TRBJ1-4, with TRBD1 matching 7 bases. The CDR3 sequence is 13 residues long. CDR1 and CDR2 from the germline V gene are SGDLS and YYNGEE. V lost 3 bases and J lost 7; bases outside the gene matches: 3. CDR3 nucleotide sequence: TGTGCCAGCAGCGGACAGGGAGGTGAAAAACTGTTTTTT. Its translation is CASSGQGGEKLFF.

The CDR3 DNA is TGTGCCATCAGTGAGTCGGCCCTAGCGGGAGAAGAGCAGTACTTC. This translates into CAISESALAGEEQYF. The chain recombines TRBV10-3 with TRBJ2-7, with TRBD2 matching over 10 bases. Germline-derived CDR1 and CDR2 are ENHRY and SYGVKD. Trimming at V came to 0 bases and at J to 7 bases, leaving 6 bases not matched to a gene. The CDR3 loop spans 15 amino acids.

V usage is TRBV6-1 and J usage is TRBJ1-1; D gene ambiguous. V was cut by 1 base and J by 5 bases, with 8 bases left in between. The CDR3 is 13 residues long. Germline CDR1 and CDR2: MNHNS and SASEGT. This chain's CDR3 is CASSEVRGTEAFF. CDR3 DNA sequence: TGTGCCAGCAGTGAAGTACGAGGGACTGAAGCTTTCTTT.

This clone occurred many times. The V and J genes are TRBV9 and TRBJ2-1, with TRBD1 identical over 8 bases. Germline V lookup: CDR1 SGDLS, CDR2 YYNGEE. This CDR3 is built from 15 residues. J gave up 1 base and V 2 bases, and 2 bases lay outside the gene matches. The CDR3: CASSVTGGSYNEQFF. The CDR3 region has the DNA TGTGCCAGCAGCGTTACAGGGGGGTCCTACAATGAGCAGTTCTTC. The whole variable domain, filled in from reference TRBV9 and TRBJ2-1, reads DSGVTQTPKHLITATGQRVTLRCSPRSGDLSVYWYQQSLDQGLQFLIQYYNGEERAKGNILERFSAQQFPDLHSELNLSSLELGDSALYFCASSVTGGSYNEQFFGPGTRLTVL.

The chain couples TRBV28 to TRBJ2-5, with D maybe TRBD2 (6 bases). The CDR3 spans 15 residues. With 6 bases removed from V and 5 bases from J, the gap between germline ends came to 19 bases. Germline-derived CDR1 and CDR2 are MDHEN and SYDVKM. CDR3 DNA: TGTGCCAGCAGCCCGCGGCGGGGCGGTCAGGAGACCCAGTACTTC. Amino acid sequence: CASSPRRGGQETQYF.

The V gene is TRBV7-2, the J gene TRBJ1-2; 10 bases line up with TRBD1. Trimming removed 1 base from V and 6 bases from J; junction bases left unmatched: 5. This CDR3 is 15 amino acids long. Germline CDR1 reads SGHTA; CDR2 reads FQGNSA. The DNA for the CDR3 is TGTGCCAGCAGCTTAGAAGGACAGGGGGATGATGGCTACACCTTC. Translated: CASSLEGQGDDGYTF.

J is TRBJ1-2 and V is TRBV27; 12 bases agree with TRBD1. The junction had 3 bases not matched to a gene; V was cut back by 3 bases and J by 4 bases. The germline V gene encodes CDR1 MNHEY and CDR2 SMNVEV (reference sequence). The CDR3 is made up of 15 amino acids. CDR3 sequence: CASSFGTGGIYGYTF. The CDR3 coding sequence is TGTGCCAGCAGTTTCGGGACAGGGGGCATCTATGGCTACACCTTC.

This clone appeared a single time. The chain combines TRBV28 with TRBJ2-7; TRBD2 agrees at 7 bases. The CDR3 has 13 amino acids. Germline CDR1 and CDR2: MDHEN and SYDVKM. The V gene end was trimmed by 4 bases and the J gene end by 6 bases; junction bases not matched to a gene: 6. CDR3 protein: CASSSRLASEQYF. The CDR3 coding sequence is TGTGCCAGCAGTTCACGACTAGCCTCCGAGCAGTACTTC.

The rearrangement links TRBV19 to TRBJ2-5; D is unclear. Per germline, CDR1 LNHDA and CDR2 SQIVND (reference sequence). The CDR3 extends over 13 amino acids. Trimming removed 4 bases from V and 4 bases from J, with 10 bases in between. The CDR3 DNA sequence: TGTGCCAGTAGTAAGGATAGCTCAGAGACCCAGTACTTC. Translation: CASSKDSSETQYF.

The V call is TRBV7-6, the J call TRBJ2-1, with TRBD2 matching 11 bases. The germline V gene encodes CDR1 SGHVS and CDR2 FNYEAQ. The CDR3 contains 16 residues. The junction had 6 bases not matched to a gene; V was cut back by 0 bases and J by 8 bases. CDR3 protein: CASSLAVSGRADEQFF. In DNA, the CDR3 is TGTGCCAGCAGCTTAGCGGTTAGCGGGAGGGCCGATGAGCAGTTCTTC.

V is TRBV2 and J is TRBJ1-5; D might be TRBD1 (5 bases). The germline V gene has CDR1 SNHLY and CDR2 FYNNEI. Trimming took off 1 base at V and 3 bases at J, with 10 bases between the two ends. This CDR3 region has 15 residues. CDR3 nucleotide sequence: TGTGCCAGCAGTGAAGGGTTGACAGACAATCAGCCCCAGCATTTT. Its protein is CASSEGLTDNQPQHF.

V and J are TRBV5-1 and TRBJ2-7, with a possible D match to TRBD1 (5 bases). The germline V gene encodes CDR1 SGHRS and CDR2 YFSETQ. The CDR3 is 14 amino acids. V lost 4 bases to trimming and J lost 1 base, with 12 bases between them. The CDR3 loop is CASSKDILSYEQYF. CDR3 DNA sequence: TGCGCCAGCAGCAAGGACATCCTTTCCTACGAGCAGTACTTC.

The V call is TRBV18, the J call TRBJ1-1, with TRBD1 matching 7 bases. The V segment lost 2 bases and the J segment 4 bases; nucleotides outside the gene matches: 10. CDR1 is KGHSH, CDR2 LQKENI, per germline. This CDR3 is built from 16 residues. CDR3 amino acids: CASSPSRGRRGTEAFF. DNA of the CDR3: TGTGCCAGCTCACCAAGTAGGGGGCGGAGGGGCACTGAAGCTTTCTTT.

This clone was picked up one time. The chain links TRBV7-9 to TRBJ2-7; TRBD2 matches at 10 bases. Germline loops: CDR1 SEHNR, CDR2 FQNEAQ (reference sequence). Trimming at V came to 5 bases and at J to 3 bases, leaving 7 bases not matched to a gene. There are 15 residues in the CDR3. For the CDR3, the DNA is TGTGCCAGCAGCCACGCTAGCGGGAGCTTCTACGAGCAGTACTTC. Its protein is CASSHASGSFYEQYF.

This clone was counted between two and nine times. The V and J genes are TRBV5-6 and TRBJ2-1; 10 nucleotides line up with TRBD1. The CDR3 length is 15 residues. Germline assignment: CDR1 SGHDT and CDR2 YYEEEE. J gave up 3 bases and V 4 bases, and 4 bases lay outside the gene matches. For the CDR3, the DNA is TGTGCCAGCAGCGTTGGACAGGGGGACTACAATGAGCAGTTCTTC. Protein: CASSVGQGDYNEQFF.

This clone was detected only a few times. This chain joins TRBV2 and TRBJ2-1, with D maybe TRBD1 (5 bases). Germline V gene lookup returns CDR1 SNHLY and CDR2 FYNNEI. The CDR3 contains 14 residues. V was clipped by 6 bases and J by 9 bases, with 18 bases between them. CDR3 sequence: CASRTNQGLGEQFF. In nucleotides, the CDR3 is TGTGCCAGCAGAACTAATCAGGGCTTAGGTGAGCAGTTCTTC.

The J gene is TRBJ2-1, the V gene TRBV19; a possible D gene is TRBD1 (5 bases). The V gene lost 3 bases and the J gene lost 10 bases, with 13 bases spanning the gap. The CDR3 has 13 amino acids. CDR1 is LNHDA and CDR2 is SQIVND in the germline V gene (reference sequence). The CDR3 bases are TGTGCCAGTAGTATGGGGCTACTCCGGGAGCAGTTCTTC. Protein product: CASSMGLLREQFF.

V is TRBV2 and J is TRBJ2-7, with 9 bases matching TRBD1. Germline V lookup: CDR1 SNHLY, CDR2 FYNNEI. The V segment lost 4 bases and the J segment 2 bases; nucleotides outside the gene matches: 6. This CDR3 has 15 residues. This CDR3 is CASSGPDRGTYEQYF. The CDR3 DNA reads TGTGCCAGCAGTGGCCCGGACAGGGGTACCTACGAGCAGTACTTC. The full variable domain, completed using reference TRBV2 and TRBJ2-7, is EPEVTQTPSHQVTQMGQEVILRCVPISNHLYFYWYRQILGQKVEFLVSFYNNEISEKSEIFDDQFSVERPDGSNFTLKIRSTKLEDSAMYFCASSGPDRGTYEQYFGPGTRLTVT.

This sequence joins TRBV14 and TRBJ2-1; D gene ambiguous. Germline CDR1 is SGHDN and CDR2 is FVKESK. The CDR3 loop spans 16 amino acids. Between the trimmed V and J ends, which lost 0 bases and 8 bases, there was a span of 17 bases. Written as DNA, the CDR3 is TGTGCCAGCAGCCAAGAAGCGAGACTTCGACTGGATGAGCAGTTCTTC. Its translation is CASSQEARLRLDEQFF.